One sample yielded the 32 T cell receptor beta chains listed below, sequenced in a study of human T cells and chemical hapten exposure. Described time point: pre-sensitization, week 0. Treatment here: therapeutic diphenylcyclopropenone sensitization with weekly scalp DPC. A single record per CDR3 protein comes from TCRdb applying MiXCR to the RACE reads. The table has 50,000 to 65,000 distinct CDR3 sequences, about a tenth seen once. Sequencing used whole blood, obtained in connection with sensitization to the hapten diphenylcyclopropenone (DPC). These receptors originate from a woman between 40 and 50 years old with alopecia areata. Some clones in this sample may be carry-over from other donors' samples.

This clonotype was seen repeatedly, ten times or more. This chain joins TRBV28 and TRBJ2-1; D may match TRBD1 or TRBD2 (6 bases each). V was pared by 6 bases and J by 3 bases, with 15 bases between. This CDR3 contains 15 residues. Germline CDR1 is MDHEN and CDR2 is SYDVKM. The CDR3 spells CASRAPKGGYNEQFF. The CDR3 DNA reads as TGTGCCAGCAGGGCTCCCAAGGGGGGCTACAATGAGCAGTTCTTC.

This clonotype was seen at least ten times. The chain links TRBV7-6 to TRBJ1-1, with a possible D match to TRBD1 (5 bases). The CDR3 sequence is 14 residues long. Trimming removed 5 bases from V and 4 bases from J, with 14 bases in between. The germline CDR1 and CDR2 sequences are SGHVS and FNYEAQ. The CDR3 spells CASSREGDSTEAFF. The CDR3 nucleotides read TGTGCCAGCAGCCGCGAGGGTGACAGCACTGAAGCTTTCTTT.

This clonotype was seen many times. This rearrangement joins TRBV5-1 to TRBJ2-5, with D perhaps TRBD2 (5 bases). The CDR3 runs to 14 residues. Germline values: CDR1 SGHRS, CDR2 YFSETQ. The germline V and J ends were trimmed by 4 bases and 2 bases, with 12 bases remaining between them. The CDR3 DNA follows: TGCGCCAGCAGCCCCCGAGGGCGTCAAGAGACCCAGTACTTC. It specifies CASSPRGRQETQYF. Looking up the rest from reference TRBV5-1 and TRBJ2-5 gives the full variable domain: KAGVTQTPRYLIKTRGQQVTLSCSPISGHRSVSWYQQTPGQGLQFLFEYFSETQRNKGNFPGRFSGRQFSNSRSEMNVSTLELGDSALYLCASSPRGRQETQYFGPGTRLLVL.

This clonotype appeared a few times. This chain links TRBV7-9 with TRBJ2-7, with TRBD1 matching 7 bases. CDR3 length: 13 amino acids. Germline V gene lookup returns CDR1 SEHNR and CDR2 FQNEAQ (reference sequence). Unmatched junction bases numbered 4, after V lost 5 bases and J lost 3 bases. In DNA form, the CDR3 reads TGTGCCAGCAGCCAGGGACAGTTCTACGAGCAGTACTTC. The encoded protein is CASSQGQFYEQYF.

In its sample, this clonotype was seen a few times. The rearrangement joins TRBV28 to TRBJ2-1; D remains ambiguous. V was cut by 6 bases and J by 0 bases, with 12 bases left in between. The CDR3 loop spans 15 amino acids. Germline CDR1 and CDR2: MDHEN and SYDVKM. The CDR3 spells CASRRPTSSYNEQFF. The CDR3, as DNA: TGTGCCAGCAGGAGACCTACTTCCTCCTACAATGAGCAGTTCTTC.

This clonotype appeared many times. This sequence joins TRBV27 and TRBJ1-2; D not resolved. CDR1 is MNHEY and CDR2 is SMNVEV in the germline V gene (reference sequence). Trimming cost V 4 bases and J 2 bases, with 14 bases left between them. The CDR3 runs to 15 residues. DNA of the CDR3: TGTGCCAGCAGTTCATATAAATTCGGGAACTATGGCTACACCTTC. This translates into CASSSYKFGNYGYTF.

This clonotype was seen at least ten times. The V and J genes are TRBV11-3 and TRBJ1-1, with 7 bases identical to TRBD1. Germline trimming cut 5 bases from V and 3 bases from J; bases unmatched to any gene: 9. Germline loops: CDR1 SGHNT, CDR2 YENEEA. The CDR3 covers 15 residues. The CDR3 DNA reads TGTGCCAGCAGCATGCAGGGGGGCATGGACACTGAAGCTTTCTTT. The encoded protein is CASSMQGGMDTEAFF.

Written as DNA, the CDR3 is TGTGCCACCAGCAGTCCGGGACTAGCGGGTTACGAGCAGTACTTC. Protein sequence: CATSSPGLAGYEQYF. The chain links TRBV15 to TRBJ2-7; the match to TRBD2 covers 12 bases. CDR3 size: 15 residues. The germline CDR1 and CDR2 sequences are LNHNV and YYDKDF (reference sequence). V was clipped by 3 bases and J by 4 bases; unmatched bases: 4.

This clonotype has only a few counts. The genes are TRBV21-1 and TRBJ2-7; TRBD1, the table's D call, was not compared with the DNA. TRBV21-1 is a listed pseudogene. The CDR3 is 18 residues long. The CDR3 spells CASSKWTGQGGLLYEQYF. DNA for the CDR3: TGTGCCAGCAGCAAATGGACCGGACAGGGAGGTCTTCTTTACGAGCAGTACTTC.

This clonotype was counted at least ten times. The chain is built from TRBV20-1 and TRBJ2-1; 9 positions agree with TRBD2. This CDR3 is 16 amino acids long. Trimming took 0 bases from V and 3 from J; bases not matched to a gene: 6. The germline V gene has CDR1 DFQATT and CDR2 SNEGSKA (reference sequence). CDR3 sequence reads: CSARDQASGDYNEQFF. The CDR3, as DNA: TGCAGTGCTAGAGATCAAGCTAGCGGGGACTACAATGAGCAGTTCTTC.

This chain connects TRBV11-3 to TRBJ2-3; D is unclear. The CDR3 spans 14 residues. Trimming shortened V by 0 bases and J by 5 bases, and 9 bases separated the two germline ends. Germline CDR1 SGHNT, CDR2 YENEEA. The CDR3 nucleotides read TGTGCCAGCAGCTTAGACTTGTTCCGAGATACGCAGTATTTT. Its protein product is CASSLDLFRDTQYF.

Ten or more counts support this clonotype. V is TRBV25-1 and J is TRBJ1-3, with D perhaps TRBD1 (5 bases). V lost 6 bases and J lost 7, with 22 bases in between. CDR1 MGHDK and CDR2 SYGVNS come from the germline V gene. CDR3 length: 16 amino acids. CDR3 sequence: CASSLVPGPEGNTIYF. The CDR3 DNA reads as TGTGCCAGCAGCTTAGTGCCGGGACCCGAGGGGAACACCATATATTTT.

The rearrangement uses TRBV10-2 and TRBJ2-2; TRBD2 matches at 9 bases. CDR3 size: 15 residues. Germline trimming cut 6 bases from V and 1 base from J; bases unmatched to any gene: 3. Per germline, CDR1 WSHSY and CDR2 SAAADI. As DNA, the CDR3 is TGCGCCAGCAGCGGTAGCGGGGGGAACACCGGGGAGCTGTTTTTT. This translates into CASSGSGGNTGELFF.

This clonotype appeared a few times. This CDR3 is CASSQDALAGGYEQFF. The CDR3 DNA follows: TGCGCCAGCAGCCAAGACGCTCTAGCGGGGGGCTATGAGCAGTTCTTC. This sequence joins TRBV4-3 and TRBJ2-1; 11 nucleotides align to TRBD2. Looked up from germline, CDR1 is LGHNA and CDR2 is YSLEER. After removal of 0 bases from V and 8 bases from J, the junction contained 6 bases not matched to a gene. This CDR3 is 16 amino acids long.

This clonotype was seen repeatedly, ten times or more. The gene calls are TRBV24-1 and TRBJ2-5; D is uncertain. Germline assignment: CDR1 KGHDR and CDR2 SFDVKD. This CDR3 has 15 amino acids. Deletions cut 7 bases from V and 1 base from J, with 15 bases between. The CDR3 reads CATRGSGLSQETQYF. The CDR3 nucleotides read TGTGCCACCAGGGGATCTGGTCTTTCCCAAGAGACCCAGTACTTC.

The chain carries TRBV3-1 and TRBJ2-7; 7 nucleotides line up with TRBD1. After removal of 3 bases from V and 1 base from J, the junction contained 3 bases not matched to a gene. Germline values: CDR1 LGHDT, CDR2 YNNKEL (reference sequence). The CDR3 extends over 14 amino acids. Here the CDR3 DNA reads TGTGCCAGCAGCCAGCAGGGACAGTCCTACGAGCAGTACTTC. This sequence encodes CASSQQGQSYEQYF.

This clonotype was seen repeatedly, ten times or more. The chain joins TRBV11-2 to TRBJ2-1; no reliable D call. Trimming took 5 bases from V and 0 from J, leaving 8 bases between them. The CDR3 loop spans 14 amino acids. Germline CDR1 is SGHAT and CDR2 is FQNNGV. CDR3 loop: CASSPRSSYNEQFF. The CDR3, as DNA: TGTGCCAGCAGCCCCCGGAGCTCCTACAATGAGCAGTTCTTC.

This clonotype was observed a few times. The chain carries TRBV29-1 and TRBJ2-7; TRBD1 might be the D (6 bases). The V and J ends lost 7 bases and 5 bases respectively, with 12 bases between them. Germline CDR1 SQVTM, CDR2 ANQGSEA. The CDR3 consists of 11 residues. The CDR3 here is CSGGHKDEQYF. Written as DNA, the CDR3 is TGCAGCGGGGGACACAAAGACGAGCAGTACTTC.

In this sample, this clonotype turned up many times. The gene calls are TRBV6-2 or TRBV6-3 and TRBJ1-5; maybe TRBD1 (6 bases). Germline assignment: CDR1 MNHEY and CDR2 SVGEGT. V shed 0 bases and J shed 4 bases, with 16 bases lying between them. The CDR3 loop spans 17 amino acids. The CDR3, as DNA: TGTGCCAGCAGTTACTCAATCTCCCGGGACAAGAATCAGCCCCAGCATTTT. Encoded protein: CASSYSISRDKNQPQHF.

In this sample, this clonotype turned up many times. V gene TRBV20-1 combines with J gene TRBJ1-3; D not certain. Germline values: CDR1 DFQATT, CDR2 SNEGSKA (reference sequence). The V gene lost 1 base and the J gene lost 1 base, with 14 bases spanning the gap. This CDR3 spans 16 amino acids. CDR3 DNA: TGCAGTGCTAGAGCGCCCGGCGGGGTTTCTGGAAACACCATATATTTT. Its translation: CSARAPGGVSGNTIYF.

The table lists this clonotype with many counts. This CDR3 reads CASSWVLGTQYF. CDR3 coding DNA: TGTGCCAGCAGCTGGGTCCTCGGTACGCAGTATTTT. The rearrangement links TRBV7-2 to TRBJ2-3, with D uncertain. The V gene's germline CDR1 is SGHTA and CDR2 FQGNSA. Trimming left V 4 bases short and J 8 bases short, with 10 bases between. CDR3 length: 12 residues.

The chain uses TRBV7-9 and TRBJ2-1, with TRBD2 matching over 10 bases. This CDR3 contains 16 residues. The V gene end was trimmed by 5 bases and the J gene end by 9 bases; junction bases not matched to a gene: 13. Germline V gene sequence: CDR1 SEHNR, CDR2 FQNEAQ (reference sequence). The CDR3 DNA reads TGTGCCAGCAGCGAATTAGCGGGGGGTACCTCCGGTGAGCAGTTCTTC. Its protein product is CASSELAGGTSGEQFF.

In its sample, this clonotype was seen a few times. V gene TRBV20-1 combines with J gene TRBJ1-5; no clear D gene. From germline, CDR1 is DFQATT and CDR2 SNEGSKA (reference sequence). Deletions cut 3 bases from V and 4 bases from J, with 13 bases between. The CDR3 is 14 amino acids. The CDR3 is CSARVGSPNQPQHF. The CDR3 DNA reads TGCAGTGCTAGGGTAGGCTCCCCTAATCAGCCCCAGCATTTT.

This clonotype was recorded many times. The rearrangement links TRBV2 to TRBJ2-1, with D possibly TRBD2 on 6 matching bases. The CDR3 runs to 14 residues. CDR1 and CDR2 from the germline V gene are SNHLY and FYNNEI. Trimming left V 3 bases short and J 3 bases short, with 9 bases between. The CDR3 nucleotides read TGTGCCAGCAGTGATTTCGGGGGCTACAATGAGCAGTTCTTC. Encoded protein: CASSDFGGYNEQFF.

This clonotype showed up just a few times. The chain carries TRBV24-1 and TRBJ2-6, with no clear D. Trimming stripped 5 bases from V and 3 bases from J, with 7 bases between. The CDR3 spans 14 residues. Per the germline V gene, CDR1 is KGHDR and CDR2 is SFDVKD. DNA for the CDR3: TGTGCCACCAGTGCTGGGTATGGGGCCAACGTCCTGACTTTC. It yields the protein CATSAGYGANVLTF.

The chain joins TRBV7-6 to TRBJ1-1; the D gene is possibly TRBD1 (5 bases). Looked up from germline, CDR1 is SGHVS and CDR2 is FNYEAQ. The V end lost 4 bases, the J end lost 2 bases, and 17 bases lay between the germline ends. The CDR3 runs 16 residues. Here the CDR3 reads CASSSTRGSSNTEAFF. Here the CDR3 DNA reads TGTGCCAGCAGCTCAACCCGGGGGAGCAGCAACACTGAAGCTTTCTTT.

This clonotype was found many times. The chain employs TRBV11-2 and TRBJ2-2, with TRBD2 identical over 8 bases. Trimming removed 5 bases from V and 5 bases from J; junction bases left unmatched: 7. CDR1 and CDR2 from the germline V gene are SGHAT and FQNNGV. This CDR3 region has 15 residues. The CDR3 is CASSLGTRGTGELFF. Written as DNA, the CDR3 is TGTGCCAGCAGCCTAGGGACTAGAGGGACCGGGGAGCTGTTTTTT.

Concerning this clonotype: A clone one base away is much larger, so this may be a read error. The chain carries TRBV4-3 and TRBJ1-2; 7 positions match TRBD1. V lost 4 bases and J lost 13; bases outside the gene matches: 15. Per the germline V gene, CDR1 is LGHNA and CDR2 is YSLEER. The CDR3 extends over 14 amino acids. CDR3 amino acids: CASSRVQGQEFVTF. In DNA form, the CDR3 reads TGCGCCAGCAGCCGAGTACAGGGGCAGGAGTTCGTCACCTTC.

This clonotype was recorded at least ten times. This rearrangement joins TRBV11-2 to TRBJ2-7; D gene uncertain. Trimming cost V 5 bases and J 4 bases, with 3 bases left between them. Germline CDR1 is SGHAT and CDR2 is FQNNGV. The CDR3 is 10 amino acids. In DNA, the CDR3 is TGTGCCAGCAGCCTTTACGAGCAGTACTTC. This sequence encodes CASSLYEQYF. The whole variable domain, remainder taken from reference TRBV11-2 and TRBJ2-7, is EAGVAQSPRYKIIEKRQSVAFWCNPISGHATLYWYQQILGQGPKLLIQFQNNGVVDDSQLPKDRFSAERLKGVDSTLKIQPAKLEDSAVYLCASSLYEQYFGPGTRLTVT.

This clonotype has just one count. Just one base apart from a much larger clone, this may be a read error. CDR3 region: CASSPRLAGELNELFF. The DNA for the CDR3 is TGTGCCAGTAGCCCTCGGCTAGCGGGGGAACTCAATGAGCTGTTCTTC. This chain joins TRBV19 and TRBJ2-1; 10 positions match TRBD2. The CDR3 has 16 amino acids. Germline values: CDR1 LNHDA, CDR2 SQIVND (reference sequence). The full variable domain, its missing parts supplied by reference TRBV19 and TRBJ2-1, is DGGITQSPKYLFRKEGQNVTLSCEQNLNHDAMYWYRQDPGQGLRLIYYSQIVNDFQKGDIAEGYSVSREKKESFPLTVTSAQKNPTAFYLCASSPRLAGELNELFFGPGTRLTVL.

This clonotype occurred many times. The rearrangement uses TRBV20-1 and TRBJ2-3; no clear D. The CDR3 consists of 14 residues. Trimming shortened V by 6 bases and J by 2 bases, and 15 bases separated the two germline ends. Germline CDR1 is DFQATT and CDR2 is SNEGSKA (reference sequence). The CDR3 protein is CSASRRMHTDTQYF. DNA of the CDR3: TGCAGTGCAAGCAGGCGGATGCACACAGATACGCAGTATTTT.

This clonotype was seen ten or more times. The rearrangement joins TRBV20-1 to TRBJ1-1; D not certain. The germline gives CDR1 DFQATT, CDR2 SNEGSKA (reference sequence). V was pared by 2 bases and J by 4 bases, with 5 bases between. The CDR3 extends over 11 amino acids. CDR3 region: CSARIFTEAFF. DNA for the CDR3: TGCAGTGCTAGAATTTTCACTGAAGCTTTCTTT.